This T cell receptor beta chain was profiled in a study of blood T cell repertoires in COVID-19. The wider study: Acute-phase and convalescent COVID-19 samples originated in the United States, Italy and Spain. PBMCs, B-cell-depleted T cells, or T cells provided the cDNA or gDNA that made up the material.

In the source study's methods: The assay estimated nucleated cells by amplifying reference gene primers. This table comes from immunoSEQ multiplex PCR, and its TCRdb copy is limited to in-frame clones, with some not included. V and J calls and clone size are as listed in that table; D and trimming were resolved from the DNA. In the table there are tens of thousands of clones, over 70% of which are singletons. The CDR3 runs 13 residues. CDR1 is SEHNR, CDR2 FQNEAQ, per germline (reference sequence). V lost 6 bases and J lost 4; bases outside the gene matches: 2. The receptor was derived from a human donor in a cohort sampled during active COVID-19. Source material: peripheral blood. The genes are TRBV7-9 and TRBJ1-1, with 10 bases matching TRBD1. CDR3 loop: CASRTGGFTEAFF. CDR3 nucleotide sequence: TGTGCCAGCAGGACAGGGGGCTTCACTGAAGCTTTCTTT.